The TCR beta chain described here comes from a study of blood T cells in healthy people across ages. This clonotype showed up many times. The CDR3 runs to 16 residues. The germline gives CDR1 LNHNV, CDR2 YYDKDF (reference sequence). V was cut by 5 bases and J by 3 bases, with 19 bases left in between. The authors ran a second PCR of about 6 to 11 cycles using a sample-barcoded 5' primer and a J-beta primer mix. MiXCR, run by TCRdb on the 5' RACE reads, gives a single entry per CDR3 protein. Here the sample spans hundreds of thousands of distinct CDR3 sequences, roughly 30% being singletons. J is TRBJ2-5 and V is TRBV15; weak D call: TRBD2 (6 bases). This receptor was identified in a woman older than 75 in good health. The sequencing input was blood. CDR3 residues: CATSALQGGLEETQYF. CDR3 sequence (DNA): TGTGCCACCAGCGCGCTCCAAGGAGGGTTGGAAGAGACCCAGTACTTC.